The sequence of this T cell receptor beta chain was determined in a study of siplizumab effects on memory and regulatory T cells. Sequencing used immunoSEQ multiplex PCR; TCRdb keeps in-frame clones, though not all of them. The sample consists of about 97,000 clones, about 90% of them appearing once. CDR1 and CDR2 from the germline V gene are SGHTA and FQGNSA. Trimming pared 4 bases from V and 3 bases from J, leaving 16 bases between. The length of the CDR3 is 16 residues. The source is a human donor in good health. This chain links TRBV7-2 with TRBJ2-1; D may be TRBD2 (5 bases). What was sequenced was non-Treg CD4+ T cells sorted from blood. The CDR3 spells CASSSDLWTLYNEQFF. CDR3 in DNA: TGTGCCAGCAGCTCCGATCTGTGGACTCTCTACAATGAGCAGTTCTTC.